What follows is one TCR beta chain and its context. The table lists this clone with a count of one. The antigen it recognizes is unknown. No qualities accompany the bases; no much larger clone lies one base away. Genomic DNA was isolated from the sorted cells so that the TCRbeta CDR3 region could be sequenced. TCRbeta CDR3 regions were sequenced using the immunoSEQ Assay. TCRdb provides this immuneACCESS table in a form limited to in-frame rearrangements. Some clones are lacking; in checked studies, under half of them reflect an unresolved V gene, and why the rest are absent is not known. The table for this sample lists tens of thousands of clones; 84% of them were counted only once. The top ten clonotypes cover under 5.5% of the sample. Patients with autoimmune disease history or receiving systemic immunosuppression were excluded from the trial. Peripheral blood for TCR sequencing was drawn from every dose cohort at baseline, at cycle 4 day 1 and at cycle 7 day 1. The samples were drawn from a first-in-human, open-label, multicenter phase I dose-escalation trial of ivuxolimab. The trial enrolled adults with locally advanced or metastatic head and neck squamous cell, hepatocellular, melanoma or renal cell carcinoma. CD4+ and CD8+ T cells were sorted separately from peripheral blood before TCR sequencing.

The data derive from a study of OX40 agonist ivuxolimab in advanced cancers. As for the study more broadly: Ivuxolimab was a fully human IgG2 agonistic monoclonal antibody targeting the costimulatory receptor OX40 (CD134). Of the approximately 53 patients in dose escalation, about 19 had hepatocellular carcinoma, approximately 15 had melanoma, 9 had renal cell carcinoma and 9 had head and neck cancer. The paper covers the monotherapy dose-escalation part of the phase I ivuxolimab trial, which included N ≈ 57 patients. Peripheral TCRbeta sequencing was intended to test whether TCR sequence diversity was altered and clonal T-cell expansion was caused by ivuxolimab. Partial responses occurred in three dose-escalation patients, of whom one had hepatocellular carcinoma and two had cutaneous melanoma. Patients were allowed to have had prior anti-PD-1, anti-PD-L1 or anti-CTLA-4 therapy, and around 43% of the dose-escalation patients had been treated with checkpoint inhibitors. A male proportion of around 83% and a mean age of about 60 years, ranging from roughly 20 to 80, were recorded for the dose-escalation cohort. Intravenous ivuxolimab was administered to patients every 2 weeks at six dose levels: 0.01, 0.1, 0.3, 1.5, 3 and 10 mg/kg. Summary of the overall study and its limitations: In partial responders in the 0.1-3.0 mg/kg groups, normalized peripheral clonal expansion was found to be among the lowest, especially among CD8+ T cells. On average, CD8+ T cells showed more expanded clones than CD4+ T cells after ivuxolimab. At doses from 0.1 to 3.0 mg/kg, clonal expansion was seen in both CD4+ and CD8+ blood T cells between baseline and week 6. Which antigens the clonally expanded peripheral T cells were specific for was not determined. Low levels of normalized T-cell clonal expansion were also seen in some nonresponding patients.

The source material was CD4+ or CD8+ T cells sorted from blood, sampled in a trial of the OX40 agonist ivuxolimab. The origin of this receptor is an adult with an advanced solid tumor such as melanoma, head and neck, liver or kidney cancer.

The nucleotide sequence is TGTGCCATTGCCCTCGGGGGTGCCAGCACAGATACGCAGTATTTT. This sequence encodes CAIALGGASTDTQYF. Recombination joined TRBV10-3 with TRBJ2-3; TRBD2 could be the D gene, as 6 bases match. Between the V and J ends, shortened by 9 bases and 0 bases respectively, the junction contains 16 bases. The germline V gene provides CDR1 ENHRY and CDR2 SYGVKD. Including cysteine and phenylalanine, the CDR3 has 15 amino acids. The only DNA kept is the CDR3, 45 bases in frame from the first base.